These 31 T cell receptor beta chains came from one sample sequenced in a study of cytomegalovirus exposure and HLA in healthy donors. With 60 Vbeta and 13 Jbeta primers, the PCR was carried out. Using immunoSEQ multiplex PCR, the repertoire was profiled, and TCRdb retains in-frame clones only, with some absent. The data show some 130,000 clones, 76% seen once. The sequencing sample was made of PBMCs. The receptors were gathered from a man aged 35-49 years in good health and CMV-seronegative.

The CDR3, as DNA: TGTGCCAGCTCACCAAGGCAGGGGGATGAAAAACTGTTTTTT. Translated, it gives CASSPRQGDEKLFF. J is TRBJ1-4 and V is TRBV18, with 7 bases identical to TRBD1. This CDR3 is built from 14 residues. Germline V CDR1 and CDR2: KGHSH, LQKENI. J gave up 6 bases and V 2 bases, and 3 bases lay outside the gene matches.

The rearrangement uses TRBV9 and TRBJ1-1; TRBD1 matches 9 bases. There are 15 residues in the CDR3. Trimming removed 4 bases from V and 7 bases from J; junction bases left unmatched: 11. CDR1 SGDLS and CDR2 YYNGEE come from the germline V gene. Here the CDR3 reads CASSRQTGGLGEAFF. The CDR3 region has the DNA TGTGCCAGCAGCCGCCAAACAGGGGGCTTGGGTGAAGCTTTCTTT.

This clone has a handful of counts. The chain carries TRBV5-1 and TRBJ2-1, with a tentative D call TRBD2 (6 bases). The CDR3 has 16 amino acids. The V gene lost 0 bases and the J gene lost 1 base, with 11 bases spanning the gap. The germline gives CDR1 SGHRS, CDR2 YFSETQ. CDR3 coding DNA: TGCGCCAGCAGCTTGGGGTGGGGGGAATCCTACAATGAGCAGTTCTTC. Its protein is CASSLGWGESYNEQFF.

The chain carries TRBV19 and TRBJ1-5, with D perhaps TRBD1 (6 bases). Looked up from germline, CDR1 is LNHDA and CDR2 is SQIVND (reference sequence). Between the trimmed V and J ends, which lost 5 bases and 3 bases, there was a span of 14 bases. CDR3 length: 15 residues. CDR3 in DNA: TGTGCCAGTAGTGTTGGACAGAGGCCCAATCAGCCCCAGCATTTT. Amino acids: CASSVGQRPNQPQHF.

This clone was recorded only once. CDR3 region: CASSEGLAASYEQYF. The CDR3 coding sequence is TGTGCCAGCAGCGAGGGACTAGCGGCATCCTACGAGCAGTACTTC. The genes are TRBV9 and TRBJ2-7; 11 nucleotides match TRBD2. V was clipped by 3 bases and J by 1 base; unmatched bases: 3. Looked up from germline, CDR1 is SGDLS and CDR2 is YYNGEE. CDR3 length equals 15 residues.

This clone was counted a single time. CDR3 nucleotides: TGTGCCATCAGTGAGTACCCTGCGGGGGGCTATGGCTACACCTTC. Amino acids: CAISEYPAGGYGYTF. This chain links TRBV10-3 with TRBJ1-2, with a tentative D call TRBD1 (5 bases). The V end was cut by 1 base, the J end by 4 bases, with 13 bases between. The CDR3 length is 15 residues. Germline lookup yields CDR1 ENHRY and CDR2 SYGVKD.

J is TRBJ1-3 and V is TRBV6-1; the D gene is possibly TRBD1 (6 bases). Looked up from germline, CDR1 is MNHNS and CDR2 is SASEGT. V was pared by 3 bases and J by 0 bases, with 15 bases between. CDR3 length equals 17 residues. Here the CDR3 reads CASSESQGDYSGNTIYF. The CDR3 region has the DNA TGTGCCAGCAGTGAGTCACAGGGCGATTACTCTGGAAACACCATATATTTT.

V usage is TRBV29-1 and J usage is TRBJ1-2; 7 bases match TRBD1. CDR3 length: 14 amino acids. J gave up 10 bases and V 6 bases, and 17 bases lay outside the gene matches. The germline gives CDR1 SQVTM, CDR2 ANQGSEA. The CDR3 DNA is TGCAGCGTCGACCACGGGCAGGGGGTGGGGTACTACACCTTC. Protein sequence: CSVDHGQGVGYYTF.

The V and J genes are TRBV23-1 and TRBJ2-3; D may be TRBD2 (5 bases). TRBV23-1 is an open reading frame, and its role is uncertain. V lost 0 bases and J 0 bases, leaving 7 bases between the germline ends. This CDR3 is 15 amino acids long. CDR3 coding DNA: TGCGCCAGCAGTCAATCAAGGAGGAGCACAGATACGCAGTATTTT. Protein sequence: CASSQSRRSTDTQYF.

The CDR3 region is CASSYSTGEDSPLHF. In DNA, the CDR3 is TGTGCCAGCAGTTACTCGACCGGGGAAGATTCACCCCTCCACTTT. The V call is TRBV6-5, the J call TRBJ1-6; D is unclear. V lost 0 bases and J 8 bases, leaving 11 bases between the germline ends. The CDR3 spans 15 residues. Germline V gives CDR1 MNHEY, CDR2 SVGAGI.

This chain joins TRBV5-1 and TRBJ1-1, with 9 bases fitting TRBD1. This CDR3 has 14 amino acids. The trim removed 2 bases at V and 6 bases at J, leaving 5 bases unmatched. Germline assignment: CDR1 SGHRS and CDR2 YFSETQ. The CDR3 reads CASSFRTGDPEAFF. The CDR3 DNA follows: TGCGCCAGCAGCTTCAGGACAGGGGACCCTGAAGCTTTCTTT.

The chain joins TRBV29-1 to TRBJ2-7; 7 bases are shared with TRBD1. From germline, CDR1 is SQVTM and CDR2 ANQGSEA. This CDR3 contains 15 residues. The trim removed 6 bases at V and 0 bases at J, leaving 11 bases unmatched. This CDR3 reads CSVQKQGFTSYEQYF. The CDR3 DNA reads TGCAGCGTCCAGAAACAGGGGTTCACCTCCTACGAGCAGTACTTC.

J is TRBJ1-2 and V is TRBV7-8; the D is unclear. In germline, CDR1 is SGHVS, CDR2 FQNEAQ. The CDR3 loop spans 13 amino acids. Trimming shortened V by 5 bases and J by 4 bases, and 11 bases separated the two germline ends. In DNA form, the CDR3 reads TGTGCCAGCAGCCTAGGCGGTTCCTATGGCTACACCTTC. Amino acid sequence: CASSLGGSYGYTF.

The gene calls are TRBV5-4 and TRBJ1-2, with D possibly TRBD1 on 6 matching bases. The CDR3 sequence is 15 residues long. CDR1 is SGHNT and CDR2 is YYREEE in the germline V gene (reference sequence). The V gene lost 3 bases and the J gene lost 4 bases, with 16 bases spanning the gap. The CDR3 region has the DNA TGTGCCAGCAGCTGGCGTTCACAGGGTCCCTATGGCTACACCTTC. Translated: CASSWRSQGPYGYTF.

The chain uses TRBV7-3 and TRBJ2-3; D not certain. The CDR3 sequence is 13 residues long. V was shortened by 3 bases and J by 3 bases, with 7 bases between the two germline ends. Looked up from germline, CDR1 is SGHTA and CDR2 is FQGTGA. The CDR3 sequence: CASSLIATDTQYF. The CDR3 DNA is TGTGCCAGCAGCTTGATCGCGACAGATACGCAGTATTTT.

This clone has a handful of counts. The rearrangement links TRBV30 to TRBJ2-4, with TRBD2 matching over 7 bases. The CDR3 extends over 14 amino acids. Germline CDR1 reads GTSNPN; CDR2 reads SVGIG (reference sequence). V gave up 1 base and J gave up 8 bases; unmatched junction bases: 8. CDR3 residues: CAWSEGLGLDIQYF. CDR3 in DNA: TGTGCCTGGAGTGAAGGACTAGGTTTGGACATTCAGTACTTC.

The chain combines TRBV19 with TRBJ2-7, with D perhaps matching TRBD2 (5 bases). Trimming pared 3 bases from V and 9 bases from J, leaving 21 bases between. This CDR3 comprises 15 residues. Germline V gene lookup returns CDR1 LNHDA and CDR2 SQIVND (reference sequence). The DNA for the CDR3 is TGTGCCAGTAGTATCGCCCGCCAGGCTGGTCGGGGGCAGTACTTC. Amino acids: CASSIARQAGRGQYF.

This sequence joins TRBV18 and TRBJ2-1, with a weak D call TRBD1 (5 bases). V lost 6 bases, J lost 6 bases, and 21 bases lay in between. Per the germline V gene, CDR1 is KGHSH and CDR2 is LQKENI. The CDR3 has 16 amino acids. The chain's CDR3 is CASSRLEGQAANEQFF. The CDR3 region has the DNA TGTGCCAGCTCCCGCCTAGAAGGACAAGCAGCCAATGAGCAGTTCTTC.

This chain uses TRBV2 with TRBJ2-7; 10 positions match TRBD1. After removal of 6 bases from V and 5 bases from J, the junction contained 10 bases not matched to a gene. Germline values: CDR1 SNHLY, CDR2 FYNNEI. The CDR3 runs 15 residues. CDR3 coding DNA: TGTGCCAGCAGCTCCGGACAGGGGGGTAGCCACGAGCAGTACTTC. Translated: CASSSGQGGSHEQYF. Filled out from reference TRBV2 and TRBJ2-7, the complete variable domain reads EPEVTQTPSHQVTQMGQEVILRCVPISNHLYFYWYRQILGQKVEFLVSFYNNEISEKSEIFDDQFSVERPDGSNFTLKIRSTKLEDSAMYFCASSSGQGGSHEQYFGPGTRLTVT.

The chain joins TRBV6-1 to TRBJ2-2; 7 bases are shared with TRBD1. V trimming: 9 bases; J trimming: 4 bases; junction bases outside the gene matches: 2. This CDR3 comprises 12 residues. CDR1 is MNHNS and CDR2 is SASEGT in the germline V gene. CDR3 protein: CARTGSTGELFF. In DNA, the CDR3 is TGTGCCAGGACAGGGAGCACCGGGGAGCTGTTTTTT.

V gene TRBV11-3 combines with J gene TRBJ1-1; no definite D call. V was pared by 3 bases and J by 0 bases, with 14 bases between. This CDR3 spans 16 amino acids. Germline-derived CDR1 and CDR2 are SGHNT and YENEEA. CDR3 nucleotide sequence: TGTGCCAGCAGCTTGCAAGTGAGGTTAATGAACACTGAAGCTTTCTTT. Translating it yields CASSLQVRLMNTEAFF.

The gene calls are TRBV4-3 and TRBJ1-2; D is uncertain. The CDR3 spans 15 residues. The V gene lost 4 bases and the J gene lost 2 bases, with 14 bases spanning the gap. Germline lookup yields CDR1 LGHNA and CDR2 YSLEER. The CDR3 region has the DNA TGCGCCAGCAGCCCCCAAGGTGGAGCCAACTATGGCTACACCTTC. This codes for CASSPQGGANYGYTF.

The V and J genes are TRBV4-1 and TRBJ2-7; 10 bases align to TRBD2. J was trimmed by 6 bases and V by 1 base; bases with no gene match: 12. Germline CDR1 reads MGHRA; CDR2 reads YSYEKL. The CDR3 is made up of 17 amino acids. CDR3 nucleotides: TGCGCCAGCAGCCAAGCCCGAGAACTAGCGGGGAGGAGCGAGCAGTACTTC. Translated, it gives CASSQARELAGRSEQYF.

The chain links TRBV10-3 to TRBJ1-2; TRBD1 matches 10 bases. The CDR3 extends over 13 amino acids. Germline assignment: CDR1 ENHRY and CDR2 SYGVKD. V was pared by 4 bases and J by 8 bases, with 4 bases of the junction left unmatched. CDR3 DNA sequence: TGTGCCATCAGTGGACAGGGGGCGGGCGGCTACACCTTC. Translating gives CAISGQGAGGYTF.

J is TRBJ2-7 and V is TRBV9; D might be TRBD1 (5 bases). Germline lookup yields CDR1 SGDLS and CDR2 YYNGEE. V was shortened by 0 bases and J by 5 bases, with 9 bases between the two germline ends. The CDR3 runs to 13 residues. CDR3 loop: CASSVEGPDEQYF. CDR3 DNA: TGTGCCAGCAGCGTAGAGGGGCCGGACGAGCAGTACTTC. The full variable domain, its missing parts supplied by reference TRBV9 and TRBJ2-7, is DSGVTQTPKHLITATGQRVTLRCSPRSGDLSVYWYQQSLDQGLQFLIQYYNGEERAKGNILERFSAQQFPDLHSELNLSSLELGDSALYFCASSVEGPDEQYFGPGTRLTVT.

The chain has TRBV14 and TRBJ2-1; D is unresolved. CDR1 is SGHDN and CDR2 is FVKESK in the germline V gene. The CDR3 sequence is 12 residues long. Between the trimmed V and J ends, which lost 3 bases and 3 bases, there was a span of 3 bases. CDR3 sequence (DNA): TGTGCCAGCAGCCACTTCTACAATGAGCAGTTCTTC. Translation: CASSHFYNEQFF.

The J gene is TRBJ2-7, the V gene TRBV28, with 8 bases identical to TRBD1. Unmatched junction bases numbered 10, after V lost 6 bases and J lost 6 bases. This CDR3 contains 14 residues. Germline CDR1 and CDR2: MDHEN and SYDVKM. This CDR3 is CASRHWGQASEQYF. The CDR3 coding sequence is TGTGCCAGCAGACACTGGGGACAGGCCTCCGAGCAGTACTTC.

The chain employs TRBV10-3 and TRBJ2-2, with D perhaps matching TRBD1 (6 bases). Trimming took off 1 base at V and 5 bases at J, with 17 bases between the two ends. Germline V gene sequence: CDR1 ENHRY, CDR2 SYGVKD. The CDR3 length is 17 residues. CDR3 loop: CAISELRGIGQTGELFF. CDR3 in DNA: TGTGCCATCAGTGAGTTACGCGGAATCGGACAGACCGGGGAGCTGTTTTTT.

This clone was found a few times. The genes are TRBV28 and TRBJ1-1; 7 bases match TRBD1. The CDR3 is 15 amino acids. The trim removed 6 bases at V and 3 bases at J, leaving 10 bases unmatched. Per the germline V gene, CDR1 is MDHEN and CDR2 is SYDVKM. The CDR3 DNA follows: TGTGCCAGCAGCACTAGCGGACAGGCAGACACTGAAGCTTTCTTT. It encodes CASSTSGQADTEAFF.

This clone showed up just a few times. The rearrangement joins TRBV27 to TRBJ2-1, with D tentatively TRBD1 (6 bases). The germline gives CDR1 MNHEY, CDR2 SMNVEV (reference sequence). Deletions cut 3 bases from V and 3 bases from J, with 9 bases between. The CDR3 is made up of 14 amino acids. DNA of the CDR3: TGTGCCAGCAGTTTGCAGGGGTACTACAATGAGCAGTTCTTC. Protein product: CASSLQGYYNEQFF.

The chain couples TRBV6-1 to TRBJ2-7; D may be TRBD1 (6 bases). V was clipped by 6 bases and J by 5 bases, with 20 bases between them. Germline V gives CDR1 MNHNS, CDR2 SASEGT. The length of the CDR3 is 15 residues. The CDR3 spells CASRLLGGSGDEQYF. The CDR3 coding sequence is TGTGCCAGCAGGCTGCTAGGGGGAAGTGGGGACGAGCAGTACTTC.